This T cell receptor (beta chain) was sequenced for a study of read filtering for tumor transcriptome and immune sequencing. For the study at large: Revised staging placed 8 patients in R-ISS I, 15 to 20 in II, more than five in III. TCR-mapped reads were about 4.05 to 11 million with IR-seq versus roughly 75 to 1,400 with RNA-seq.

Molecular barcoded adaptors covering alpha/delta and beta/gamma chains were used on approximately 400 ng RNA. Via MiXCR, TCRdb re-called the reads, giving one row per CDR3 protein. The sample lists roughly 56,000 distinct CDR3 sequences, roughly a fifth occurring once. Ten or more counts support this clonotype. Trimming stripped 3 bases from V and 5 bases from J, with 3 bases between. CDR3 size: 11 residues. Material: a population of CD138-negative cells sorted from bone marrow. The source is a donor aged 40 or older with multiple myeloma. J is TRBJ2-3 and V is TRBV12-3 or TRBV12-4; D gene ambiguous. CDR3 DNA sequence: TGTGCCAGCAGTTTTAGAGATACGCAGTATTTT. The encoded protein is CASSFRDTQYF.